This T cell receptor beta chain originates from a study of blood T cell repertoires in COVID-19 (TCRdb year 2020). Background for the entire study: Collaborator samples came from the United States, Italy and Spain and covered acute and convalescent phases of COVID-19. A de-identified subject ID, COVID-19 status, age in years and sex were almost always included in the sample metadata. The repertoires were released in a freely available public database intended as a resource for research on the immune response to SARS-CoV-2. Deeply sampled blood TCRbeta repertoires from subjects exposed to, actively infected with, or recovered from COVID-19 were included in the dataset. Where HLA class I and class II types were available, the types were taken from metadata supplied by the sample provider, not from assay-based typing. The material from the prospective study consisted of cDNA or gDNA derived from T cells, B-cell-depleted T cells, or PBMCs. The samples were drawn from two sources: the first 160 participants of the ongoing ImmuneRACE study, and fewer than 1,500 subjects contributed by 6 global collaborators. The research as a whole found: Clinical and demographic metadata were provided uncurated, with the amount varying by source and participant.

TCRbeta CDR3 regions were amplified from genomic DNA using the immunoSEQ Assay, a bias-controlled multiplex PCR. In the source study's methods: The number of nucleated cells in each sample was estimated from the amplification of reference gene primers within the assay. To quantify the absolute abundance of each unique TCRbeta CDR3 rearrangement, sequence reads were collapsed and filtered. For each sample, productive Simpson clonality was calculated as the square root of Simpson's diversity index across productive rearrangements. TCRdb obtained this table from immuneACCESS and retained in-frame rearrangements with V and J assigned. These tables miss some clones; where compared with another copy, unresolved V genes account for less than half of the shortfall, and the remainder is unexplained. Clone size and the V and J calls come from that table; the DNA yielded D and trimming. The sample contains 65,000 to 80,000 clones, about 88% of them found a single time. Just over 9% of the sample goes to the ten largest clones.

The germline V and J ends show losses of 2 bases and 2 bases respectively, and no gene match explains 5 bases of the junction. CDR1 SGHTA and CDR2 FQGNSA were looked up in the germline V gene. Reading from cysteine to phenylalanine, the CDR3 counts 16 amino acids. Only the CDR3 region is kept as DNA, spanning 48 bases read in frame from base 1. The collaborating institutions used their own protocols to collect whole blood in K2EDTA tubes. For TCRbeta analysis, collaborators shipped samples as frozen whole blood, isolated PBMCs, or DNA extracted from either of those sample types. Concerning this clone: It has no known antigen specificity. Per-base qualities were not stored, and no clone one base away is much larger.

The rearranged chain carries TRBV7-2 and TRBJ2-2, and 7 bases in between align with TRBD1. The sample consisted of peripheral blood. This receptor was identified in a human donor in a cohort sampled during active COVID-19. DNA sequence: TGTGCCAGCAGCTTAAGAACAGGGGTAAACACCGGGGAGCTGTTTTTT. This yields the protein CASSLRTGVNTGELFF.